Listed below are T cell receptor beta chains from one sample, sequenced in a study of blood T cell repertoires in COVID-19. The method was immunoSEQ multiplex PCR; TCRdb's version includes in-frame clones alone and lacks a portion of them. The data show about 100,000 clones, roughly 90% seen once. Sequences were obtained from peripheral blood. These receptors all come from a human donor with active COVID-19. The donor label of this sample is uncertain. The CDR3 runs from the conserved cysteine through the conserved F or W. Each record gives: CDR3 protein, V gene, J gene, clone size. Expanded clones are given a class, and other clones once, few, many or no size at all.

CDR3aa: CASTKLAGGMSDTQYF
v_gene: TRBV2
j_gene: TRBJ2-3
abundance: .

CDR3aa: CASSRHIGASGDAGTDTQYF
v_gene: TRBV3-1/TRBV3-2
j_gene: TRBJ2-3
abundance: .

CDR3aa: CASSQYIGGRGLKDEQFF
v_gene: TRBV16
j_gene: TRBJ2-1
abundance: .

CDR3aa: CASSLGLVVQGRTEAFF
v_gene: TRBV5-8
j_gene: TRBJ1-1
abundance: .

CDR3aa: CASSVDLFGTFYGYTF
v_gene: TRBV9
j_gene: TRBJ1-2
abundance: .

CDR3aa: CATSDVAGGETQYF
v_gene: TRBV24-1
j_gene: TRBJ2-5
abundance: .

CDR3aa: CASSLGTGAETQYF
v_gene: TRBV11-2
j_gene: TRBJ2-5
abundance: .

CDR3aa: CASSPEGLAGGSSYNEQFF
v_gene: TRBV4-1
j_gene: TRBJ2-1
abundance: .

CDR3aa: CASSIRGQGAYEQYF
v_gene: TRBV19
j_gene: TRBJ2-7
abundance: .

CDR3aa: CATSRGTGVNYGYTF
v_gene: TRBV15
j_gene: TRBJ1-2
abundance: .

CDR3aa: CASSYTGTGGNEQFF
v_gene: TRBV6-2/TRBV6-3
j_gene: TRBJ2-1
abundance: .

CDR3aa: CASSLGSGGAFNEQFF
v_gene: TRBV7-6
j_gene: TRBJ2-1
abundance: .

CDR3aa: CASSQVLQEAYRAFF
v_gene: TRBV14
j_gene: TRBJ1-1
abundance: .

CDR3aa: CASSPGQGSYNEQFF
v_gene: TRBV6-5
j_gene: TRBJ2-1
abundance: .

CDR3aa: CASRRVKGQLNTEAFF
v_gene: TRBV19
j_gene: TRBJ1-1
abundance: .

CDR3aa: CASSFSIGELFF
v_gene: TRBV28
j_gene: TRBJ2-2
abundance: .

CDR3aa: CASTSTGTGTSGNTIYF
v_gene: TRBV9
j_gene: TRBJ1-3
abundance: .

CDR3aa: CASSMISGVFYEQYF
v_gene: TRBV5-6
j_gene: TRBJ2-7
abundance: .

CDR3aa: CASSARQGATYGYTF
v_gene: TRBV19
j_gene: TRBJ1-2
abundance: .

CDR3aa: CASSLGSTSGADTQYF
v_gene: TRBV7-2
j_gene: TRBJ2-3
abundance: few

CDR3aa: CASSHPGKGGYNSPLHF
v_gene: TRBV7-9
j_gene: TRBJ1-6
abundance: .

CDR3aa: CASSLGRGGTDTQYF
v_gene: TRBV27
j_gene: TRBJ2-3
abundance: .

CDR3aa: CAISERPLAGGREQYF
v_gene: TRBV10-3
j_gene: TRBJ2-7
abundance: once

CDR3aa: CASSLGTGTGEQFF
v_gene: TRBV4-3
j_gene: TRBJ2-1
abundance: .

CDR3aa: CASSYDRASSYEQYF
v_gene: TRBV6-2/TRBV6-3
j_gene: TRBJ2-7
abundance: once

CDR3aa: CAISVGDRGNEQFF
v_gene: TRBV10-3
j_gene: TRBJ2-1
abundance: .

CDR3aa: CASSRGEEAFF
v_gene: TRBV18
j_gene: TRBJ1-1
abundance: once

CDR3aa: CASRERGDWDNEQFF
v_gene: TRBV2
j_gene: TRBJ2-1
abundance: .

CDR3aa: CAWSGGREDSPLHF
v_gene: TRBV30
j_gene: TRBJ1-6
abundance: .

CDR3aa: CASSPGQVAYGYTF
v_gene: TRBV28
j_gene: TRBJ1-2
abundance: .

CDR3aa: CATRSRQGSNEKLFF
v_gene: TRBV15
j_gene: TRBJ1-4
abundance: few

CDR3aa: CASSTRQGLHQPQHF
v_gene: TRBV7-2
j_gene: TRBJ1-5
abundance: .

CDR3aa: CASSTEGAGELFF
v_gene: TRBV2
j_gene: TRBJ2-2
abundance: .

CDR3aa: CASSQATGREYGYTF
v_gene: TRBV3-1/TRBV3-2
j_gene: TRBJ1-2
abundance: .

CDR3aa: CAINRDWSTEAFF
v_gene: TRBV6-6
j_gene: TRBJ1-1
abundance: .

CDR3aa: CASSQPGGQGDTQYF
v_gene: TRBV6-2/TRBV6-3
j_gene: TRBJ2-3
abundance: .

CDR3aa: CASSLLGGTEAFF
v_gene: TRBV7-9
j_gene: TRBJ1-1
abundance: few

CDR3aa: CASSYKGLAGGKLQETQYF
v_gene: TRBV5-1
j_gene: TRBJ2-5
abundance: .

CDR3aa: CASSEDRPNVQETQYF
v_gene: TRBV18
j_gene: TRBJ2-5
abundance: .

CDR3aa: CASSIGGQINNQPQHF
v_gene: TRBV19
j_gene: TRBJ1-5
abundance: .

CDR3aa: CASSEQGYGYEQYF
v_gene: TRBV2
j_gene: TRBJ2-7
abundance: once

CDR3aa: CASKDRGGYEQYF
v_gene: TRBV12-3/TRBV12-4
j_gene: TRBJ2-7
abundance: .

CDR3aa: CASSRDRNSPLHF
v_gene: TRBV5-4
j_gene: TRBJ1-6
abundance: .

CDR3aa: CASSTIGGVQPQHF
v_gene: TRBV6-5
j_gene: TRBJ1-5
abundance: .

CDR3aa: CASSIPVGGGHGTDTQYF
v_gene: TRBV13
j_gene: TRBJ2-3
abundance: .

CDR3aa: CSVGIQDSQYF
v_gene: TRBV29-1
j_gene: TRBJ2-3
abundance: .